Following are 21 T cell receptor beta chains from one sample sequenced in a study of identical twins. TCRdb reprocessed the 5' RACE reads with MiXCR, giving one entry per CDR3 protein. The sample lists roughly 710,000 distinct CDR3 sequences, roughly 6.2% seen once, with about 2% in the top ten. Sequences were obtained from naive T cells sorted from blood. All receptors derive from a man between 18 and 29 years old in good health.

This clonotype was counted a few times. This sequence joins TRBV7-9 and TRBJ1-1, with 9 bases aligning to TRBD1. J lost 4 bases, V lost 4 bases, and 7 bases had no gene match. Germline V gives CDR1 SEHNR, CDR2 FQNEAQ (reference sequence). CDR3 length: 15 residues. Here the CDR3 DNA reads TGTGCCAGCAGCTCCCACAGGGGGCTCACCACTGAAGCTTTCTTT. This gives the protein CASSSHRGLTTEAFF.

This clonotype has a count of ten or more. V is TRBV4-3 and J is TRBJ1-4; no definite D call. This CDR3 comprises 15 residues. The germline V and J ends were trimmed by 1 base and 3 bases, with 9 bases remaining between them. The germline CDR1 and CDR2 sequences are LGHNA and YSLEER. In DNA, the CDR3 is TGCGCCAGCAGCCAAGGGGCTATAGCTAATGAAAAACTGTTTTTT. Encoded protein: CASSQGAIANEKLFF.

This clonotype was counted a few times. The chain carries TRBV4-1 and TRBJ2-5, with D tentatively TRBD2 (6 bases). Trimming pared 2 bases from V and 1 base from J, leaving 11 bases between. The germline gives CDR1 MGHRA, CDR2 YSYEKL. The CDR3 runs 15 residues. CDR3 loop: CASSQTTSSQETQYF. In DNA form, the CDR3 reads TGCGCCAGCAGCCAAACTACTAGCTCCCAAGAGACCCAGTACTTC.

This clonotype appeared many times. V is TRBV5-1 and J is TRBJ1-2; 10 positions match TRBD1. The CDR3 has 14 residues. Germline CDR1 reads SGHRS; CDR2 reads YFSETQ. Trimming removed 4 bases from V and 6 bases from J; junction bases left unmatched: 6. The CDR3 loop reads CASSPQGTGDGYTF. In DNA form, the CDR3 reads TGCGCCAGCAGCCCCCAGGGGACAGGGGATGGCTACACCTTC.

This clonotype was recorded at least ten times. The genes are TRBV12-3 or TRBV12-4 and TRBJ1-1, with 7 bases lining up with TRBD1. The CDR3 is 14 amino acids. Trimming took 5 bases from V and 5 from J; bases not matched to a gene: 8. In DNA form, the CDR3 reads TGTGCCAGCAGTCAAAATACAGGGGTGACTGAAGCTTTCTTT. It yields the protein CASSQNTGVTEAFF.

This clonotype was seen only a few times. The chain couples TRBV27 to TRBJ2-3; no clear D gene. This CDR3 contains 15 residues. CDR1 and CDR2 from the germline V gene are MNHEY and SMNVEV (reference sequence). The ends were cut back, 7 bases at V and 4 bases at J, with 18 bases in the middle. CDR3 sequence (DNA): TGTGCCAGCACAACCAGAGCTAACCCCGCAGATACGCAGTATTTT. Its protein product is CASTTRANPADTQYF.

The rearrangement joins TRBV12-3 or TRBV12-4 to TRBJ2-7, with D perhaps TRBD2 (5 bases). V lost 3 bases and J lost 0, with 12 bases in between. The CDR3 has 15 amino acids. CDR3 amino acids: CASSLTGAGSYEQYF. The CDR3 DNA sequence: TGTGCCAGCAGTTTGACTGGTGCGGGCTCCTACGAGCAGTACTTC.

This clonotype was seen a handful of times. The rearrangement joins TRBV7-9 to TRBJ2-1; 7 bases fit TRBD2. Germline V gene data show CDR1 as SEHNR and CDR2 as FQNEAQ (reference sequence). The length of the CDR3 is 17 residues. J gave up 9 bases and V 3 bases, and 17 bases lay outside the gene matches. In DNA, the CDR3 is TGTGCCAGCAGCTTGTATCCCGGCGGGAGTGCTGGGTTTGAGCAGTTCTTC. Translated: CASSLYPGGSAGFEQFF. Based on the CDR3 plus reference TRBV7-9 and TRBJ2-1, the full variable domain is DTGVSQNPRHKITKRGQNVTFRCDPISEHNRLYWYRQTLGQGPEFLTYFQNEAQLEKSRLLSDRFSAERPKGSFSTLEIQRTEQGDSAMYLCASSLYPGGSAGFEQFFGPGTRLTVL.

This chain links TRBV7-9 with TRBJ2-7; D may correspond to TRBD1 or TRBD2 (5 bases each). The CDR3 sequence is 16 residues long. The V gene's germline CDR1 is SEHNR and CDR2 FQNEAQ (reference sequence). V lost 3 bases to trimming and J lost 3 bases, with 18 bases between them. DNA for the CDR3: TGTGCCAGCAGCTTGGGGGACGGCCTCCCTATCTACGAGCAGTACTTC. It translates to CASSLGDGLPIYEQYF.

This clonotype was found a few times. V and J are TRBV7-9 and TRBJ2-5, with 7 bases that match TRBD1. Per germline, CDR1 SEHNR and CDR2 FQNEAQ (reference sequence). The CDR3 consists of 17 residues. The V and J ends lost 3 bases and 1 base, in that order; junction bases with no gene match: 11. The CDR3 is CASSLGQMTAFQETQYF. For the CDR3, the DNA is TGTGCCAGCAGCTTGGGACAGATGACAGCGTTCCAAGAGACCCAGTACTTC.

This clonotype was detected only a few times. The chain recombines TRBV11-2 with TRBJ2-1; 15 nucleotides line up with TRBD2. The junction had 7 bases not matched to a gene; V was cut back by 5 bases and J by 5 bases. The germline CDR1 and CDR2 sequences are SGHAT and FQNNGV. CDR3 size: 17 residues. CDR3 residues: CASSPGTSGRRNNEQFF. CDR3 nucleotides: TGTGCCAGCAGCCCTGGGACTAGCGGGAGGCGTAACAATGAGCAGTTCTTC.

The sample holds a few counts of this clonotype. V and J are TRBV7-9 and TRBJ2-7; weak D call: TRBD1 (5 bases). In germline, CDR1 is SEHNR, CDR2 FQNEAQ (reference sequence). Trimming took 3 bases from V and 3 from J, leaving 12 bases between them. This CDR3 has 14 amino acids. CDR3 in amino acids: CASSLGQWDYEQYF. The CDR3 DNA follows: TGTGCCAGCAGCTTGGGGCAGTGGGACTACGAGCAGTACTTC.

This clonotype was observed a handful of times. The V and J genes are TRBV7-9 and TRBJ2-7; D might be TRBD1 (6 bases). This CDR3 has 15 residues. In germline, CDR1 is SEHNR, CDR2 FQNEAQ (reference sequence). Deletions cut 0 bases from V and 2 bases from J, with 11 bases between. The chain's CDR3 is CASSLAETGAYEQYF. The DNA for the CDR3 is TGTGCCAGCAGCTTAGCCGAGACAGGAGCCTACGAGCAGTACTTC.

This clonotype occurred many times. The chain recombines TRBV5-1 with TRBJ2-1; D gene ambiguous. The V gene's germline CDR1 is SGHRS and CDR2 YFSETQ. V dropped 4 bases and J dropped 10 bases, with 18 bases sitting between them. The CDR3 is 14 residues long. The DNA for the CDR3 is TGCGCCAGCAGCCACCGGCGAAACACCCACGAGCAGTTCTTC. This gives the protein CASSHRRNTHEQFF.

This clonotype was counted many times. The chain couples TRBV29-1 to TRBJ2-3; TRBD2 might be the D (6 bases). CDR1 SQVTM and CDR2 ANQGSEA come from the germline V gene. Trimming stripped 3 bases from V and 2 bases from J, with 12 bases between. The CDR3 has 14 amino acids. DNA of the CDR3: TGCAGCGTTGATGGGAGGCCATTCACAGATACGCAGTATTTT. Its translation is CSVDGRPFTDTQYF.

J is TRBJ2-1 and V is TRBV4-1; weak D call: TRBD2 (6 bases). The ends were cut back, 4 bases at V and 0 bases at J, with 10 bases in the middle. Germline V lookup: CDR1 MGHRA, CDR2 YSYEKL. The CDR3 covers 15 residues. The CDR3 DNA reads as TGCGCCAGCAGCCTGGCTAGCGACTCCTACAATGAGCAGTTCTTC. This translates into CASSLASDSYNEQFF.

CDR3: CSASRAGSATNEKLFF. CDR3 nucleotides: TGCAGTGCTAGCCGGGCAGGGTCTGCAACTAATGAAAAACTGTTTTTT. The chain has TRBV20-1 and TRBJ1-4; D is perhaps TRBD1 (5 bases). V was trimmed by 3 bases and J by 0 bases, leaving 14 bases between them. This CDR3 is 16 amino acids long. CDR1 DFQATT and CDR2 SNEGSKA come from the germline V gene (reference sequence).

V and J are TRBV7-9 and TRBJ2-7; TRBD1 aligns across 7 bases. The CDR3 is 13 residues long. Trimming at V came to 4 bases and at J to 6 bases, leaving 6 bases not matched to a gene. Germline lookup yields CDR1 SEHNR and CDR2 FQNEAQ (reference sequence). CDR3 coding DNA: TGTGCCAGCAGCTCACCGACAGGGATCGAGCAGTACGTC. Translating gives CASSSPTGIEQYV.

The chain uses TRBV5-1 and TRBJ1-1, with TRBD1 as a possible D gene (5 bases). V was pared by 3 bases and J by 4 bases, with 10 bases between. CDR1 SGHRS and CDR2 YFSETQ come from the germline V gene. There are 13 residues in the CDR3. The CDR3 loop is CASSSPGITEAFF. The CDR3 bases are TGCGCCAGCAGCTCCCCAGGGATCACTGAAGCTTTCTTT.

The chain is built from TRBV12-3 or TRBV12-4 and TRBJ1-5; TRBD1 aligns across 9 bases. The V gene end was trimmed by 5 bases and the J gene end by 5 bases; junction bases not matched to a gene: 7. There are 15 residues in the CDR3. The CDR3 DNA reads as TGTGCCAGCAGTCATCTGGGACAGGGTTATCAGCCCCAGCATTTT. Its translation is CASSHLGQGYQPQHF.

This clonotype was seen many times. V and J are TRBV12-3 or TRBV12-4 and TRBJ2-7; no clear D. Trimming took off 5 bases at V and 3 bases at J, with 11 bases between the two ends. The CDR3 is 13 residues long. CDR3 in DNA: TGTGCCAGCAGTCCTAGTCCCCTCTACGAGCAGTACTTC. It codes for CASSPSPLYEQYF.